Given below is one TCR beta chain in context. Antigen: not known. Assay: immunoSEQ multiplex PCR; the TCRdb copy retains only in-frame clones and omits some. The table records about 54,000 clones, 89% of them present only once. This entry is derived from a study of T cell responses to AZD1222 COVID-19 vaccine. The study's findings and limits: It should be noted that donors were predominantly white British and more often female, and clonal diversity was possibly underestimated. Nearly half of the spike-specific TCRs reportedly recognize variant regions that carry no mutations. No day 14 peak samples; only post-peak repertoires were characterized.

V lost 2 bases to trimming and J lost 4 bases, with 9 bases between them. The V gene's germline CDR1 is LNHDA and CDR2 SQIVND (reference sequence). The CDR3 is made up of 14 amino acids. The chain is built from TRBV19 and TRBJ2-1; D is uncertain. This TCR came from an adult who received the AZD1222 COVID-19 vaccine. Sequencing was performed on peripheral blood, taken 28 days after the second AZD1222 dose. CDR3 residues: CASSIQGEYNEQFF. Written as DNA, the CDR3 is TGTGCCAGTAGTATACAAGGAGAATACAATGAGCAGTTCTTC. Variable domain in full (rest from reference TRBV19 and TRBJ2-1): DGGITQSPKYLFRKEGQNVTLSCEQNLNHDAMYWYRQDPGQGLRLIYYSQIVNDFQKGDIAEGYSVSREKKESFPLTVTSAQKNPTAFYLCASSIQGEYNEQFFGPGTRLTVL.